This entry lists 17 T cell receptor beta chains sequenced from one sample in a study of T cell responses to AZD1222 COVID-19 vaccine. Method: immunoSEQ multiplex PCR; TCRdb's copy keeps in-frame clones and lacks some. The repertoire has around 160,000 clones, approximately 94% of them found once; the top ten carry 1.5% to 2%. The sequencing used peripheral blood, collected on day 0 of AZD1222 vaccination. The receptors come from an adult in good health.

The chain is built from TRBV2 and TRBJ1-4; D is unresolved. In germline, CDR1 is SNHLY, CDR2 FYNNEI. The length of the CDR3 is 14 residues. V was cut by 10 bases and J by 3 bases, with 15 bases left in between. The CDR3 DNA reads TGTGCCACTGCCGGGCCTCCAGCTAATGAAAAACTGTTTTTT. Translated, it gives CATAGPPANEKLFF.

The chain is built from TRBV5-1 and TRBJ1-2; the match to TRBD1 covers 8 bases. The CDR3 has 16 residues. Per the germline V gene, CDR1 is SGHRS and CDR2 is YFSETQ. V lost 7 bases to trimming and J lost 8 bases; unmatched junction nucleotides: 19. The CDR3 DNA sequence: TGCGCCAGCTCCGCGGGGACAGGTGGACTGCTATGGGGCTACACCTTC. Amino acid sequence: CASSAGTGGLLWGYTF.

The chain employs TRBV27 and TRBJ2-3, with D unclear. Germline assignment: CDR1 MNHEY and CDR2 SMNVEV (reference sequence). The CDR3 runs to 14 residues. V lost 3 bases and J 1 base, leaving 8 bases between the germline ends. This CDR3 reads CASSFMCGTDTQYF. The DNA of the CDR3 is TGTGCCAGCAGTTTTATGTGCGGCACAGATACGCAGTATTTT.

V is TRBV19 and J is TRBJ2-1; 11 bases are a match to TRBD1. Germline CDR1 reads LNHDA; CDR2 reads SQIVND (reference sequence). The CDR3 has 15 residues. The V and J ends lost 5 bases and 8 bases, in that order; junction bases with no gene match: 8. The CDR3 is CASSAPGQGVHEQFF. CDR3 sequence (DNA): TGTGCCAGTAGTGCCCCGGGACAGGGGGTCCATGAGCAGTTCTTC.

CDR3: CASSSNLGQGDYGYTF. As DNA, the CDR3 is TGTGCCAGCAGCTCGAATCTGGGACAGGGGGACTATGGCTACACCTTC. The chain is built from TRBV5-8 and TRBJ1-2, with TRBD1 matching 11 bases. This CDR3 is built from 16 residues. The germline V gene has CDR1 SGHTS and CDR2 YDEGEE. V lost 3 bases, J lost 3 bases, and 7 bases stayed unmatched. Supplemented by reference TRBV5-8 and TRBJ1-2, the full variable domain reads EAGVTQSPTHLIKTRGQQATLRCSPISGHTSVYWYQQALGLGLQFLLWYDEGEERNRGNFPPRFSGRQFPNYSSELNVNALELEDSALYLCASSSNLGQGDYGYTFGSGTRLTVV.

The chain couples TRBV12-3 or TRBV12-4 to TRBJ1-3, with D unclear. CDR3 size: 12 residues. Trimming shortened V by 3 bases and J by 4 bases, and 4 bases separated the two germline ends. This CDR3 reads CASSFPGNTIYF. CDR3 nucleotide sequence: TGTGCCAGCAGTTTTCCAGGAAACACCATATATTTT.

The DNA for the CDR3 is TGTGCCAGCAGCCCCCAGGACAAGCCTAATGAAAAACTGTTTTTT. Translated: CASSPQDKPNEKLFF. This chain uses TRBV7-6 with TRBJ1-4; D possibly corresponds to TRBD1 (5 bases). The CDR3 is made up of 15 amino acids. The germline V and J ends were trimmed by 5 bases and 3 bases, with 13 bases remaining between them. Germline CDR1 SGHVS, CDR2 FNYEAQ.

The chain uses TRBV7-6 and TRBJ1-1; D gene uncertain. Trimming took 5 bases from V and 2 from J, leaving 9 bases between them. Looked up from germline, CDR1 is SGHVS and CDR2 is FNYEAQ. The CDR3 is 13 residues long. This chain's CDR3 is CASSQSGNTEAFF. The DNA for the CDR3 is TGTGCCAGCAGCCAGTCAGGTAACACTGAAGCTTTCTTT.

This rearrangement joins TRBV9 to TRBJ1-4; D call uncertain. The CDR3 covers 15 residues. The V gene lost 1 base and the J gene lost 2 bases, with 9 bases spanning the gap. Per germline, CDR1 SGDLS and CDR2 YYNGEE. DNA of the CDR3: TGTGCCAGCAGCGTATTGGGGAACACTAATGAAAAACTGTTTTTT. Translating gives CASSVLGNTNEKLFF. Variable domain in full (rest from reference TRBV9 and TRBJ1-4): DSGVTQTPKHLITATGQRVTLRCSPRSGDLSVYWYQQSLDQGLQFLIQYYNGEERAKGNILERFSAQQFPDLHSELNLSSLELGDSALYFCASSVLGNTNEKLFFGSGTQLSVL.

The chain uses TRBV10-3 and TRBJ2-1, with a tentative D call TRBD1 (6 bases). Trimming took off 0 bases at V and 0 bases at J, with 9 bases between the two ends. The CDR3 length is 16 residues. Germline CDR1 ENHRY, CDR2 SYGVKD. CDR3 sequence: CAISESQGYSYNEQFF. The CDR3 DNA sequence: TGTGCCATCAGTGAGTCCCAGGGGTACTCCTACAATGAGCAGTTCTTC.

The chain joins TRBV6-5 to TRBJ2-3; 10 nucleotides align to TRBD2. Losses at the gene ends were 7 bases for V and 3 bases for J; bases not matched to a gene: 4. The CDR3 sequence is 14 residues long. Germline CDR1 is MNHEY and CDR2 is SVGAGI. The DNA for the CDR3 is TGTGCCAGCAAACTAGCGGGGACTACAGATACGCAGTATTTT. Its protein product is CASKLAGTTDTQYF.

This CDR3 reads CATSGPNSNQPQHF. In DNA form, the CDR3 reads TGTGCCACCAGTGGGCCAAATAGCAATCAGCCCCAGCATTTT. The rearrangement uses TRBV24-1 and TRBJ1-5; D gene ambiguous. The germline CDR1 and CDR2 sequences are KGHDR and SFDVKD. The CDR3 covers 14 residues. Between the trimmed V and J ends, which lost 5 bases and 0 bases, there was a span of 7 bases.

This clone was seen only a few times. The J gene is TRBJ1-1, the V gene TRBV10-3; 7 nucleotides line up with TRBD1. Germline CDR1 and CDR2: ENHRY and SYGVKD. The trim removed 6 bases at V and 7 bases at J, leaving 14 bases unmatched. This CDR3 has 15 residues. This CDR3 is CAISNGLTGRSEAFF. The CDR3 nucleotides are TGTGCCATCAGCAACGGGTTGACAGGGCGCAGTGAAGCTTTCTTT.

V usage is TRBV11-3 and J usage is TRBJ2-7; D gene ambiguous. Germline V lookup: CDR1 SGHNT, CDR2 YENEEA. V lost 0 bases and J 2 bases, leaving 11 bases between the germline ends. The CDR3 consists of 15 residues. CDR3: CASSLDSSGAYEQYF. The CDR3 DNA reads TGTGCCAGCAGCTTAGATTCGTCTGGCGCCTACGAGCAGTACTTC.

This sequence joins TRBV2 and TRBJ2-7; D is possibly TRBD1 (6 bases). Germline lookup yields CDR1 SNHLY and CDR2 FYNNEI. The CDR3 has 13 residues. The ends were cut back, 6 bases at V and 6 bases at J, with 15 bases in the middle. The CDR3 loop reads CASRGQTPLEQYF. CDR3 nucleotide sequence: TGTGCCAGCAGAGGACAGACACCGCTCGAGCAGTACTTC.

The chain recombines TRBV2 with TRBJ2-5; D call uncertain. Germline CDR1 and CDR2: SNHLY and FYNNEI. The V end lost 5 bases, the J end lost 1 base, and 11 bases lay between the germline ends. The length of the CDR3 is 14 residues. The CDR3 DNA sequence: TGTGCCAGCAGTCGACGACCCCGCCAAGAGACCCAGTACTTC. As protein: CASSRRPRQETQYF.

For the CDR3, the DNA is TGTGCCAGCAGCCATCTTGAGGGGAGCGGGGGTCTAAACAATGAGCAGTTCTTC. It encodes CASSHLEGSGGLNNEQFF. The gene calls are TRBV7-3 and TRBJ2-1; 8 bases align to TRBD2. CDR1 SGHTA and CDR2 FQGTGA come from the germline V gene. The CDR3 runs 18 residues. V shed 5 bases, J shed 5 bases, and the junction held 17 bases outside the gene matches.